This TCR beta chain was sequenced for a study of T cells after posttransplantation cyclophosphamide (dated by TCRdb to the mid-2010s). Regarding the study in general: The study tracked T cell repertoire reconstitution by TRB sequencing after myeloablative bone marrow transplantation using posttransplantation cyclophosphamide as GVHD prophylaxis. Antigen receptor sequencing covered samples from a few dozen PTCy-treated patients and some 15 of their related bone marrow donors. In 3 patients, TRB sequencing was also performed on up to roughly 3 more blood samples taken 2 to 5.2 years after transplant, and in a handful of patients, pretransplant blood was also TRB-sequenced. Blood from every one of the approximately 36 PTCy patients who had 1-year posttransplant specimens underwent TRB sequencing. Public TRB sequences were searched against a database of over 3,500 sequences associated with responses to pathogens, tumor antigens, self-antigens and alloantigens. Because TRA and TRB clonality correlated tightly in several samples, later TCR analyses were limited to TRB. What the study reported, not specific to this receptor: Across around 48 patients, recipient CMV seropositivity and CMV reactivation were highly associated with TRB clonality; PTCy diversity was similar to CNI/methotrexate controls. Donor-recipient similarity was low at 1-2 months but rose over the first year, and later blood repertoires were often dominated by donor CD8+ memory clones. The TRB repertoires of T cells infiltrating skin or the GI tract showed only limited overlap with the TRB repertoires found in blood.

V drops 2 bases and J drops 2 bases, leaving 11 bases in between. Reading the germline V gene gives CDR1 SGHRS and CDR2 YFSETQ. The CDR3, from cysteine to phenylalanine, totals 15 residues. The only DNA kept is the CDR3, 45 bases in frame from the first base. Naive T cells were defined as viable CD3+CD4+ or CD3+CD8+ cells that were CCR7+CD45RA+CD45RO-CD95-CD27+CD28+. Peripheral blood samples were provided by related bone marrow donors on the day of marrow donation. Peripheral blood and bone marrow mononuclear cells were isolated by Ficoll-Hypaque density centrifugation and cryopreserved. CD4+ and CD8+ T cells, including naive and memory subsets, were sorted by FACS using a FACSAria II. TRB sequencing used genomic DNA with the immunoSEQ assay at survey resolution or the hsTCRB kit. Regarding the original processing steps: The immunoSEQ software handled the initial read processing, while the LymphoSeq R package was used for the repertoire analyses. For each TRB dataset, clonality was calculated as 1 minus normalized Shannon entropy, and the Gini coefficient was computed as well. Phenotypes of unsorted samples were inferred by mapping TRB sequences from sorted subsets of the recipient or donor onto unsorted samples of the same recipient. Drawn from immuneACCESS, this table holds only the in-frame rearrangements with V and J called that TCRdb kept. Clones are partly lost; checked studies trace under half to an unresolved V gene and leave the rest unexplained. V, J and clone size reflect that table, while D and trimming were determined from the DNA. A total of 15,000 to 20,000 clones appear in this sample, about 93% of them only once. The top ten hold under 0.3% of the sample.

Points on this clone: Its target antigen remains unknown. Base qualities were left out, and no much larger clone turns up one base away.

Sample: naive CD4+ T cells sorted from blood. This chain is built from TRBV5-1 and TRBJ2-1, with a weak D call of TRBD1 (6 bases match). This clonotype was obtained from a woman aged 45-65 years in good health and a related stem cell transplant donor. The DNA sequence reads TGCGCCAGCAGCTTCTCAGGGGATCCCTACAATGAGCAGTTCTTC. It specifies CASSFSGDPYNEQFF.